These 21 T cell receptor beta chains share one sample of origin, sequenced in a study of blood T cell repertoires in COVID-19. Using immunoSEQ multiplex PCR, the repertoire was profiled, and TCRdb retains in-frame clones only, with some absent. The sample consists of roughly 57,000 clones, 85% to 95% of them appearing once. The sample comprised peripheral blood. The source is a human donor in a cohort sampled during active COVID-19.

The chain has TRBV5-6 and TRBJ2-3; D perhaps matches TRBD2 (5 bases). Germline V lookup: CDR1 SGHDT, CDR2 YYEEEE. Between the trimmed V and J ends, which lost 1 base and 1 base, there was a span of 13 bases. The CDR3 runs to 16 residues. Here the CDR3 reads CASSLSAAAGTDTQYF. For the CDR3, the DNA is TGTGCCAGCAGCTTGTCTGCAGCGGCAGGCACAGATACGCAGTATTTT.

J is TRBJ2-1 and V is TRBV5-1; 9 nucleotides agree with TRBD1. The germline V gene encodes CDR1 SGHRS and CDR2 YFSETQ. The junction had 9 bases not matched to a gene; V was cut back by 4 bases and J by 10 bases. The CDR3 totals 14 residues. CDR3 in DNA: TGCGCCAGCAGCCCAGGGACAGGGCAAGGGGAGCAGTTCTTC. This gives the protein CASSPGTGQGEQFF.

The chain has TRBV5-1 and TRBJ1-2; TRBD1 matches 9 bases. The CDR3 consists of 13 residues. The germline gives CDR1 SGHRS, CDR2 YFSETQ. The junction had 10 bases not matched to a gene; V was cut back by 10 bases and J by 6 bases. The CDR3: CACRPRQGDGYTF. The CDR3, as DNA: TGCGCCTGCCGTCCAAGACAGGGGGATGGCTACACCTTC.

This chain links TRBV21-1 with TRBJ1-5; TRBD1 is taken as the D call from the table, unchecked against the DNA. TRBV21-1 is a documented pseudogene. CDR3 length: 21 residues. CDR3 nucleotides: TGTGCCAGCAGCACCCTAAAGGGTGGACAGACCCAGAGTATGAGCAATCAGCCCCAGCATTTT. This encodes CASSTLKGGQTQSMSNQPQHF.

The J gene is TRBJ1-3, the V gene TRBV6-8; D not certain. This CDR3 is 11 amino acids long. Trimming shortened V by 6 bases and J by 8 bases, and 8 bases separated the two germline ends. Germline loops: CDR1 MNHGY, CDR2 SAAAGT. CDR3 coding DNA: TGTGCCAGCAGCTGCAGTTACACCATATATTTT. Amino acid sequence: CASSCSYTIYF.

V usage is TRBV5-4 and J usage is TRBJ2-7; possibly TRBD1 for D (6 bases). CDR1 and CDR2 from the germline V gene are SGHNT and YYREEE (reference sequence). V lost 4 bases and J lost 5, with 25 bases in between. The CDR3 length is 17 residues. CDR3 protein: CASSLSSGGQQGNEQYF. The CDR3 nucleotides read TGTGCCAGCAGCCTCAGCTCCGGCGGCCAACAGGGAAACGAGCAGTACTTC.

The J gene is TRBJ2-7, the V gene TRBV29-1; 7 bases map to TRBD1. There are 11 residues in the CDR3. Germline trimming cut 6 bases from V and 6 bases from J; bases unmatched to any gene: 5. Germline lookup yields CDR1 SQVTM and CDR2 ANQGSEA. Here the CDR3 DNA reads TGCAGCGTACTACAGGGGAGCGAGCAGTACTTC. Encoded protein: CSVLQGSEQYF.

The chain is built from TRBV2 and TRBJ1-2; no reliable D call. Per germline, CDR1 SNHLY and CDR2 FYNNEI. The germline V and J ends were trimmed by 5 bases and 8 bases, with 18 bases remaining between them. The CDR3 contains 14 residues. The CDR3 coding sequence is TGTGCCAGCAGTCTAAACCAGGTTTGGGAGGGCTACACCTTC. Its translation is CASSLNQVWEGYTF.

This chain links TRBV5-1 with TRBJ2-6, with TRBD2 matching over 8 bases. The CDR3 is 16 residues long. Germline values: CDR1 SGHRS, CDR2 YFSETQ. CDR3 DNA: TGCCCCCGCAGCTGGGCCGGGGGGGCGGGGGCCAACGTCCTGACTTTC. Translating it yields CPRSWAGGAGANVLTF.

The chain carries TRBV9 and TRBJ2-2; the match to TRBD1 covers 8 bases. The CDR3 consists of 17 residues. CDR1 is SGDLS and CDR2 is YYNGEE in the germline V gene. Trimming at V came to 4 bases and at J to 3 bases, leaving 11 bases not matched to a gene. DNA of the CDR3: TGTGCCAGCAGCTCCCCACAGGACAGGGTTGACACCGGGGAGCTGTTTTTT. It codes for CASSSPQDRVDTGELFF.

The chain employs TRBV11-2 and TRBJ2-7; 11 bases match TRBD2. Trimming cost V 5 bases and J 2 bases; bases outside gene matches: 2. This CDR3 spans 14 amino acids. Germline loops: CDR1 SGHAT, CDR2 FQNNGV. The CDR3: CASSPGLAAYEQYV. In nucleotides, the CDR3 is TGTGCCAGCAGCCCGGGACTAGCGGCCTACGAGCAGTACGTC.

The chain couples TRBV7-9 to TRBJ1-2; 7 bases line up with TRBD1. With V trimmed by 1 base and J by 0 bases, 5 bases remained unmatched. The CDR3 runs to 16 residues. Germline V gene lookup returns CDR1 SEHNR and CDR2 FQNEAQ (reference sequence). The CDR3 protein is CASSLEGDSSNYGYTF. The DNA for the CDR3 is TGTGCCAGCAGCTTAGAAGGGGACAGCTCTAACTATGGCTACACCTTC.

Here the CDR3 reads CASSFGSSYNEQFF. The CDR3 coding sequence is TGTGCCAGCAGTTTTGGCAGCTCCTACAATGAGCAGTTCTTC. The rearrangement links TRBV28 to TRBJ2-1; D remains unclear. This CDR3 spans 14 amino acids. CDR1 and CDR2 (germline): MDHEN, SYDVKM. Trimming shortened V by 3 bases and J by 0 bases, and 6 bases separated the two germline ends.

This chain joins TRBV2 and TRBJ1-2; weak D call: TRBD1 (5 bases). Trimming took off 6 bases at V and 2 bases at J, with 10 bases between the two ends. CDR3 length equals 13 residues. CDR1 is SNHLY, CDR2 FYNNEI, per germline. The CDR3 coding sequence is TGTGCCAGCAGCGAGACAGTAAACTATGGCTACACCTTC. This sequence encodes CASSETVNYGYTF.

The chain uses TRBV29-1 and TRBJ1-1, with 7 nucleotides matching TRBD1. V lost 5 bases to trimming and J lost 6 bases; unmatched junction nucleotides: 3. The CDR3 is made up of 11 amino acids. In germline, CDR1 is SQVTM, CDR2 ANQGSEA. The CDR3 here is CSVFTGAEAFF. CDR3 in DNA: TGCAGCGTTTTTACAGGGGCTGAAGCTTTCTTT.

This chain's CDR3 is CAWSIITEAFF. Written as DNA, the CDR3 is TGTGCCTGGAGTATAATCACTGAAGCTTTCTTT. The chain joins TRBV30 to TRBJ1-1; D call uncertain. Germline CDR1 and CDR2: GTSNPN and SVGIG (reference sequence). V was shortened by 2 bases and J by 4 bases, with 5 bases between the two germline ends. There are 11 residues in the CDR3.

CDR3 region: CASSTTGTGDSQPQHF. CDR3 DNA: TGTGCCAGCAGTACCACAGGGACAGGGGATAGTCAGCCCCAGCATTTT. The chain recombines TRBV28 with TRBJ1-5; 10 positions match TRBD1. The CDR3 spans 16 residues. J was trimmed by 6 bases and V by 5 bases; bases with no gene match: 10. Germline assignment: CDR1 MDHEN and CDR2 SYDVKM.

The chain employs TRBV5-1 and TRBJ2-2; 7 bases line up with TRBD2. V gave up 6 bases and J gave up 5 bases; unmatched junction bases: 10. CDR1 is SGHRS, CDR2 YFSETQ, per germline. There are 15 residues in the CDR3. The CDR3 DNA reads as TGCGCCAGCACCCTTTCCGGGAGGTCGACCGGGGAGCTGTTTTTT. Amino acids: CASTLSGRSTGELFF. The full variable domain, its missing parts supplied by reference TRBV5-1 and TRBJ2-2, is KAGVTQTPRYLIKTRGQQVTLSCSPISGHRSVSWYQQTPGQGLQFLFEYFSETQRNKGNFPGRFSGRQFSNSRSEMNVSTLELGDSALYLCASTLSGRSTGELFFGEGSRLTVL.

In its sample, this clone was seen once. The junction departs from the called germline gene at one end, perhaps through a read error. The chain has TRBV29-1 and TRBJ1-1; D not certain. Germline CDR1 is SQVTM and CDR2 is ANQGSEA. This CDR3 has 10 amino acids. CDR3 DNA sequence: TGCAGCGCTGAAAGCTCCGCCGCTTTCTTT. Translated, it gives CSAESSAAFF.

The V call is TRBV5-6, the J call TRBJ2-3; 7 bases map to TRBD1. V lost 0 bases and J lost 4; bases outside the gene matches: 5. The CDR3 has 15 amino acids. Germline loops: CDR1 SGHDT, CDR2 YYEEEE. The CDR3 sequence: CASSLVGQGADTQYF. CDR3 in DNA: TGTGCCAGCAGCTTGGTCGGGCAGGGGGCAGATACGCAGTATTTT.

The chain uses TRBV19 and TRBJ2-2, with 9 bases identical to TRBD2. J was trimmed by 1 base and V by 5 bases; bases with no gene match: 11. CDR3 length: 18 amino acids. Germline CDR1 LNHDA, CDR2 SQIVND (reference sequence). The CDR3 loop is CASSPSGLAKMNTGELFF. The CDR3 DNA reads TGTGCCAGTAGTCCTTCGGGACTAGCTAAGATGAACACCGGGGAGCTGTTTTTT.